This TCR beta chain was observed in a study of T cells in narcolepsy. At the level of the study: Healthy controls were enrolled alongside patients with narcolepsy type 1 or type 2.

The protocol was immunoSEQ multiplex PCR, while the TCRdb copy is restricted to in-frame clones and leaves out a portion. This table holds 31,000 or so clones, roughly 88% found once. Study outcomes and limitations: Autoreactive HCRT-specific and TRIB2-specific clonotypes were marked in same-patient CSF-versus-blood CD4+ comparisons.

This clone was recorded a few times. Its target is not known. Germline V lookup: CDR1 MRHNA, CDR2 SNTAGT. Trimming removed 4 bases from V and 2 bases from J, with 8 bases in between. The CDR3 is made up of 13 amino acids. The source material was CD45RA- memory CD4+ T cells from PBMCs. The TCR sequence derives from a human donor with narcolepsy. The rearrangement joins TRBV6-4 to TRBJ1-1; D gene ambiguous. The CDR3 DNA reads TGTGCCAGCAGTGTGTCAGTCAACACTGAAGCTTTCTTT. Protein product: CASSVSVNTEAFF.